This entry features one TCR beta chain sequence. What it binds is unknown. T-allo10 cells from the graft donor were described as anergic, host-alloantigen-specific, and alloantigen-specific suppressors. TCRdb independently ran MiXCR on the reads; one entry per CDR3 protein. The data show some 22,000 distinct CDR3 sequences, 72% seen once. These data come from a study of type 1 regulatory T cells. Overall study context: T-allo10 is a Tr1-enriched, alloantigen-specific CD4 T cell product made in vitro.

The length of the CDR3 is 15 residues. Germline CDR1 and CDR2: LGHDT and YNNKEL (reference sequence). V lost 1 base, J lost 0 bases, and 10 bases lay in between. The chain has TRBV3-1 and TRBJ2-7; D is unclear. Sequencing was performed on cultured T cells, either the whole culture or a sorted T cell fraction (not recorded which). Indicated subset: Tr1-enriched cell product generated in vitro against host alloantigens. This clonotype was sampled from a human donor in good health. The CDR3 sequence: CASSQGPVSSYEQYF. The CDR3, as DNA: TGTGCCAGCAGCCAAGGACCGGTGAGCTCCTACGAGCAGTACTTC.